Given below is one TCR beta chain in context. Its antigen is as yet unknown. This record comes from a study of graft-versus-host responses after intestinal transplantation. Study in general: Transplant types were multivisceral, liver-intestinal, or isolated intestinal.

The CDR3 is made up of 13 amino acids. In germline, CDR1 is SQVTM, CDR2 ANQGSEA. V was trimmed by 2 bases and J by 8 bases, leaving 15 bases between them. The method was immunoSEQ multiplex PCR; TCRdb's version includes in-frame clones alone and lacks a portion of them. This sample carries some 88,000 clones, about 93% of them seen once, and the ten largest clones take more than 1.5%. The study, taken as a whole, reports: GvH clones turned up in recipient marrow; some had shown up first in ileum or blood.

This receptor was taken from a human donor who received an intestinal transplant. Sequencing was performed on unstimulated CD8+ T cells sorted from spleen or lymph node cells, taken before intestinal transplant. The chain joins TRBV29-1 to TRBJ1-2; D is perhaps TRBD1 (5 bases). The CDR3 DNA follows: TGCAGCGTTGAACAAATCGGCGGGGACGGCTACACCTTC. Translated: CSVEQIGGDGYTF.